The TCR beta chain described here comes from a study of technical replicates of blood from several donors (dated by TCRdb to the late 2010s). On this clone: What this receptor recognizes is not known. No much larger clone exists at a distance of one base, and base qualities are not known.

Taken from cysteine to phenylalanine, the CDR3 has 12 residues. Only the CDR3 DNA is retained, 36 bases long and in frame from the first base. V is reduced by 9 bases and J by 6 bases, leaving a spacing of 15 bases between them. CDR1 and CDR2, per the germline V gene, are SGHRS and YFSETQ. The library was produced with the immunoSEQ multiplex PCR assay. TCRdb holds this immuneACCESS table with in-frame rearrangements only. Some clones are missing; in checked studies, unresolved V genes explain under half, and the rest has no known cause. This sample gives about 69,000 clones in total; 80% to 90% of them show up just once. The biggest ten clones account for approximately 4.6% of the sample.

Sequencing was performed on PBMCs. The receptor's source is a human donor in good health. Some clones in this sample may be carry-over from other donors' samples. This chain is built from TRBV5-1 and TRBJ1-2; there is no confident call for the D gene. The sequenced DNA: TGCGCCACCGCCTTCGGGGAGGATGGCTACACCTTC. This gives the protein CATAFGEDGYTF.